Listed below are T cell receptor beta chains from one sample, sequenced in a study of shared clonotypes between healthy human individuals. Sequencing was performed with immunoSEQ multiplex PCR; in TCRdb, only in-frame clones are kept and a portion is missing. The sample includes 1,500,000 or so clones, approximately 96% of them seen just once. The sample was naive CD4+ T cells sorted from blood. Receptor source: a man aged 25-40 years in good health. Both conserved end residues are part of each CDR3. The order of the fields is CDR3 DNA, CDR3 protein, CDR3 length, J gene, V gene, D gene, clone size. The D gene is left open where the match is weak. Size is stated for part of the rows, as once, few or many counts, or as a class when the clone is expanded.

TGTGCCAGCAGCTTGACTAGCGGGAGGGCCGGGGACTTC	CASSLTSGRAGDF	13	TRBJ2-5	TRBV7-2	TRBD2	-
TGCGCCAGCAGCCCCCGTGGGGGGAGGGGGCACAATGAGCAGTTCTTC	CASSPRGGRGHNEQFF	16	TRBJ2-1	TRBV5-1	-	-
TGTGCCAGCAGCTTAGGGGAGGCGGGAGGCCGATTATTAGTGCAGTACTTC	CASSLGEAGGRLLVQYF	17	TRBJ2-7	TRBV7-9	TRBD2	-
TGCAGCGTTGAATCGGAGTTTGCAGATACGCAGTATTTT	CSVESEFADTQYF	13	TRBJ2-3	TRBV29-1	-	once
TGTGCCAGCAGCCGACAGGATACCTACGAGCAGTACTTC	CASSRQDTYEQYF	13	TRBJ2-7	TRBV2	-	-
TGCGCCAGCAGCTTGGACAGGGGTGGGACAGATACGCAGTATTTT	CASSLDRGGTDTQYF	15	TRBJ2-3	TRBV5-1	TRBD1	-
TGTGCCAGCAGCCTAATGGGAGGGGAAGAGACCCAGTACTTC	CASSLMGGEETQYF	14	TRBJ2-5	TRBV7-9	TRBD2	-
TGTGCCAGCAGCCCCCAGGGGTCCTCTGGAAACACCATATATTTT	CASSPQGSSGNTIYF	15	TRBJ1-3	TRBV11-2	-	few
TGTGCCAGCAGCTTTACCCAGGGGGCAGGCTACGAGCAGTACTTC	CASSFTQGAGYEQYF	15	TRBJ2-7	TRBV11-2	TRBD1	-
TGTGCCAGCACCGCAGGGAGCACTGAAGCTTTCTTT	CASTAGSTEAFF	12	TRBJ1-1	TRBV2	-	-
TGTGCCAGCAGCCGTCAGACTAGCGGATACAATGAGCAGTTCTTC	CASSRQTSGYNEQFF	15	TRBJ2-1	TRBV11-1	TRBD2	-
TGTGCCACCAAAGAGGGGGGAGCTAGCAATCAGCCCCAGCATTTT	CATKEGGASNQPQHF	15	TRBJ1-5	TRBV19	-	-
TGCGCCAGCAGCCATTCCCCAGGGGCTGGGAGCGAGCAGTACTTC	CASSHSPGAGSEQYF	15	TRBJ2-7	TRBV4-3	-	-
TGTGCCAGCAGCTTAGTCCAGGGTATTGTGACCCAGTACTTC	CASSLVQGIVTQYF	14	TRBJ2-5	TRBV7-2	-	-
TGTGCCAGCAGCGTAGTCGAGGGTTCGCAGTTCTTC	CASSVVEGSQFF	12	TRBJ2-1	TRBV9	-	-
TGTGCCAGCAGTCCAGGGGCTAGCACAGATACGCAGTATTTT	CASSPGASTDTQYF	14	TRBJ2-3	TRBV2	-	-
TGTGCCAGTACCACCTGGGGCGGGAGGAGTGGCAATGAGCAGTTCTTC	CASTTWGGRSGNEQFF	16	TRBJ2-1	TRBV19	TRBD2	once
TGTGCCAGCAGCTTGAAAGGTGGACAGACCGGGGAGCTGTTTTTT	CASSLKGGQTGELFF	15	TRBJ2-2	TRBV5-5	-	-
TGCGCCAGCAGCTTGGAGGGTTTGGGCGAGCAGTACTTC	CASSLEGLGEQYF	13	TRBJ2-7	TRBV5-1	-	-
TGCGCCAGCAGCTTGGGGGAGGAAGGTGAGCAGTTCTTC	CASSLGEEGEQFF	13	TRBJ2-1	TRBV5-1	-	once
TGTGCCAGCAGCCTACTAGCTTACGGGAGGGAGACCGGGGAGCTGTTTTTT	CASSLLAYGRETGELFF	17	TRBJ2-2	TRBV5-5	TRBD2	-
TGTGCCAGCGGGGTTGGGGACAATCAGCCCCAGCATTTT	CASGVGDNQPQHF	13	TRBJ1-5	TRBV28	-	-
TGTGCCAGCAGCCCAAGTCCCGGAAACTATGGCTACACCTTC	CASSPSPGNYGYTF	14	TRBJ1-2	TRBV7-8	-	once
TGTGCCAGCAGCAAATATCAGGGGGCCCAGATCTACGAGCAGTACTTC	CASSKYQGAQIYEQYF	16	TRBJ2-7	TRBV11-3	TRBD1	-
TGCGCCAGCAGCAACCGACAGGGGGATACAGATACGCAGTATTTT	CASSNRQGDTDTQYF	15	TRBJ2-3	TRBV5-1	TRBD1	once
TGTGCCTCGAAACAGTTGGGACAGAACTTCAATGAGCAGTTCTTC	CASKQLGQNFNEQFF	15	TRBJ2-1	TRBV19	TRBD1	-
TGTGCCAGCAGCGTAACACCCGCGAACACCGGGGAGCTGTTTTTT	CASSVTPANTGELFF	15	TRBJ2-2	TRBV9	-	-
TGTGCCAGTACAGTTCACACCGGCACTGAAGCTTTCTTT	CASTVHTGTEAFF	13	TRBJ1-1	TRBV28	-	-
TGCGCCAGCAGCCTGTTACTGGGACAGGGTGGAGGCTACACCTTC	CASSLLLGQGGGYTF	15	TRBJ1-2	TRBV4-1	TRBD1	once
TGTGCCAGCAGACAAGTTACCGGGACAGGGGGCTACGAGCAGTACTTC	CASRQVTGTGGYEQYF	16	TRBJ2-7	TRBV6-6	TRBD1	-
TGTGCTAGCAGCCCCGGACAGACCACCGGGGAGCTGTTTTTT	CASSPGQTTGELFF	14	TRBJ2-2	TRBV7-7	-	-
TGCGCCAGCAGCTTGGGTGTGGGCTGGAACAGGGAGCAGTTCTTC	CASSLGVGWNREQFF	15	TRBJ2-1	TRBV5-1	-	-
TGCGCCAGCAGTCAAGGGGCGGGCGGGAGGGCCTTTTGGAATGAGCAGTTCTTC	CASSQGAGGRAFWNEQFF	18	TRBJ2-1	TRBV4-1	TRBD2	-
TGTGCCAGCAGCCACCGACCTCTACCTAGCTCCTACAATGAGCAGTTCTTC	CASSHRPLPSSYNEQFF	17	TRBJ2-1	TRBV7-8	-	once
TGTGCCAGCAGCTTAGCGAGGGCCAACGTCCTGACTTTC	CASSLARANVLTF	13	TRBJ2-6	TRBV7-2	-	-
TGTGCCAGCAGCTTGGGACCTCACTCCTACGAGCAGTACTTC	CASSLGPHSYEQYF	14	TRBJ2-7	TRBV7-7	-	-
TGTGCCAGTAGTACCTACCAGGGGGCGCGAAACACTGAAGCTTTCTTT	CASSTYQGARNTEAFF	16	TRBJ1-1	TRBV19	TRBD1	-
TGTGCCAGCAGTGCGCCCACCATCCAGACCCAGTACTTC	CASSAPTIQTQYF	13	TRBJ2-5	TRBV25-1	-	-
TGTGCCAGCTCGTCGGGGACAGGGGGAATGGAGACCCAGTACTTC	CASSSGTGGMETQYF	15	TRBJ2-5	TRBV18	TRBD1	-
TGCGCCAGCAGCCAGGAGGGACGGCCAAGGGGAGCTGGCTACACCTTC	CASSQEGRPRGAGYTF	16	TRBJ1-2	TRBV4-1	-	-
TGTGCCAGCAGGGGGGCATTGACGCCAAGGGGCAATGAGCAGTTCTTC	CASRGALTPRGNEQFF	16	TRBJ2-1	TRBV28	-	-
TGCGCCAGCACCCCCGGAGTGGATACAGATACGCAGTATTTT	CASTPGVDTDTQYF	14	TRBJ2-3	TRBV5-1	-	-
TGTGCCAGTATGATTGGAGGGACGGGCACCATATATTTT	CASMIGGTGTIYF	13	TRBJ1-3	TRBV19	-	-
TGTGCCACCAGCAGAGGAAGGGAGCGGGGCGGGTGGTTATATGATGAGCAGTTCTTC	CATSRGRERGGWLYDEQFF	19	TRBJ2-1	TRBV15	TRBD2	-
TGTGCCAGCTCACCACGGAACCGATTTAACTATGGCTACACCTTC	CASSPRNRFNYGYTF	15	TRBJ1-2	TRBV18	-	-
TGTGCCAGTAGTAGAAGGGCGCGTTACAATGAGCAGTTCTTC	CASSRRARYNEQFF	14	TRBJ2-1	TRBV19	-	-
TGCGCCAGCAGCTTGTCGTCAGGGGGTTTTGACACAGATACGCAGTATTTT	CASSLSSGGFDTDTQYF	17	TRBJ2-3	TRBV5-1	TRBD1	-
TGTGCCAGCAGTTTTCAGGGGGCGGATGAAAAACTGTTTTTT	CASSFQGADEKLFF	14	TRBJ1-4	TRBV27	TRBD1	-
TGTGCCAGCAGCTCCGCCCCCCGGGCGGGTACTGAAGCTTTCTTT	CASSSAPRAGTEAFF	15	TRBJ1-1	TRBV5-5	-	once
TGTGCCAGCAGTTCCTCCCACCGGGACTATGGCTACACCTTC	CASSSSHRDYGYTF	14	TRBJ1-2	TRBV6-5	-	once
TGTGCCAGCAGCCAGGCCGGCGGGAGTAATGAAAGGGGTTGGGGTACGCAGTATTTT	CASSQAGGSNERGWGTQYF	19	TRBJ2-3	TRBV28	TRBD2	-
TGTGCCAGCAGTGAGGGAAAGGGGTTCTACACAGATACGCAGTATTTT	CASSEGKGFYTDTQYF	16	TRBJ2-3	TRBV2	-	-